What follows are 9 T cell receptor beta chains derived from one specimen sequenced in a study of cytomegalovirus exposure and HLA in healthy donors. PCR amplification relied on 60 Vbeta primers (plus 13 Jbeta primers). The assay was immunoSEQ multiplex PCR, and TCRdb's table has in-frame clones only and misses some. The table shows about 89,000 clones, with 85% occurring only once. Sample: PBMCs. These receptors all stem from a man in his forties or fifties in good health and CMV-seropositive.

The DNA for the CDR3 is TGTGCCAGCAAGGGGCCCAGCCACACTGAAGCTTTCTTT. This translates into CASKGPSHTEAFF. The V call is TRBV25-1, the J call TRBJ1-1, with D possibly matching TRBD1 (5 bases). Germline CDR1 and CDR2: MGHDK and SYGVNS. The CDR3 is 13 residues long. V lost 7 bases to trimming and J lost 3 bases, with 12 bases between them.

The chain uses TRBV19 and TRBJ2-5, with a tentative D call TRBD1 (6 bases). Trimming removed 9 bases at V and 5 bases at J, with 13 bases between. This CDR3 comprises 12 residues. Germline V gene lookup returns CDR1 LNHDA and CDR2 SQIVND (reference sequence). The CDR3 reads CASRQAGETQYF. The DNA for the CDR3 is TGTGCCAGCAGACAGGCGGGCGAGACCCAGTACTTC. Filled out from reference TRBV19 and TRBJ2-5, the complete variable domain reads DGGITQSPKYLFRKEGQNVTLSCEQNLNHDAMYWYRQDPGQGLRLIYYSQIVNDFQKGDIAEGYSVSREKKESFPLTVTSAQKNPTAFYLCASRQAGETQYFGPGTRLLVL.

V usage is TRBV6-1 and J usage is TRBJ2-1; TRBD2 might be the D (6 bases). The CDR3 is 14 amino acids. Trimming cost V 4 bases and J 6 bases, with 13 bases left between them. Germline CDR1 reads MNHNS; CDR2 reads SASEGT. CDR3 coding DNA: TGTGCCAGCAGTGGGGTGGACTATACCAATGAGCAGTTCTTC. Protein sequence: CASSGVDYTNEQFF.

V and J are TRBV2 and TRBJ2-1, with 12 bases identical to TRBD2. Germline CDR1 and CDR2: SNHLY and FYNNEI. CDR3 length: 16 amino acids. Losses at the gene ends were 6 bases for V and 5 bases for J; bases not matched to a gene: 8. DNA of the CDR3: TGTGCCAGCAGGAAGTCCGGACTAGCGGGGAACAATGAGCAGTTCTTC. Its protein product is CASRKSGLAGNNEQFF.

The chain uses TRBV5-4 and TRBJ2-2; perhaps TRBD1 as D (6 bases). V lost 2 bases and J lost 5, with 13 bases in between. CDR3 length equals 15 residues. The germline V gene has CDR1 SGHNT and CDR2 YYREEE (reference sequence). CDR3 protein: CASSFQQGRTGELFF. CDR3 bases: TGTGCCAGCAGCTTTCAACAGGGTCGAACCGGGGAGCTGTTTTTT.

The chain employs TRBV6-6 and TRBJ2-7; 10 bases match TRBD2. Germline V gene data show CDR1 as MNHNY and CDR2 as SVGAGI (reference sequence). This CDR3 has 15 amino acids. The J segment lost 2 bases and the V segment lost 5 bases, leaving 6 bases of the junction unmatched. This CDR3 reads CASSLPSGSTYEQYF. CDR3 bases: TGTGCCAGCAGTCTCCCTAGCGGGAGTACCTACGAGCAGTACTTC.

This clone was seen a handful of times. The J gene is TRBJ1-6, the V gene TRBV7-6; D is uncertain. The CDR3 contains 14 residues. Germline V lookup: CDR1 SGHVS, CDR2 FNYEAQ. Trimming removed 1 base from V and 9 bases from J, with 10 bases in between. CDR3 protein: CASSLDQPSSPLHF. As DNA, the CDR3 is TGTGCCAGCAGCTTAGATCAGCCTAGTTCACCCCTCCACTTT.

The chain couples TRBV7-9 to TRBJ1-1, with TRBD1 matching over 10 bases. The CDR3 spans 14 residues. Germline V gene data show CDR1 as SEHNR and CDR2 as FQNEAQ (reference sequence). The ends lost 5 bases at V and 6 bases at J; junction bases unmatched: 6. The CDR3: CASSPGTGDAEAFF. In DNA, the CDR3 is TGTGCCAGCAGCCCGGGGACAGGGGACGCTGAAGCTTTCTTT.

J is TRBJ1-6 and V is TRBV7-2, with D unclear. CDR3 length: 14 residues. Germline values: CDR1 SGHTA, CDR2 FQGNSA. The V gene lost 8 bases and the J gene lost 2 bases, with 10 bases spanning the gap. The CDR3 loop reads CASSSDPYNSPLHF. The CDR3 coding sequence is TGTGCCAGCTCGTCAGATCCCTATAATTCACCCCTCCACTTT. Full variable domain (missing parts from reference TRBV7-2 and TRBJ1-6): GAGVSQSPSNKVTEKGKDVELRCDPISGHTALYWYRQSLGQGLEFLIYFQGNSAPDKSGLPSDRFSAERTGGSVSTLTIQRTQQEDSAVYLCASSSDPYNSPLHFGNGTRLTVT.